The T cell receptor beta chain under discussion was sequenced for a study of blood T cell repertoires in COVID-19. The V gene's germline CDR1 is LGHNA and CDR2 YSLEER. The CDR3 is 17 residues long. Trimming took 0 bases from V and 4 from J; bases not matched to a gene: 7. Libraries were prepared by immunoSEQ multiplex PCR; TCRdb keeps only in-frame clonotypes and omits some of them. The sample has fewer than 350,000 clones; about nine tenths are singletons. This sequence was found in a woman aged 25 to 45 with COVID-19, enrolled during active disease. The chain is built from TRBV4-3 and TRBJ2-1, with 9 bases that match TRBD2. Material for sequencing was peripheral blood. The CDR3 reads CASSQDLSGRRYNEQFF. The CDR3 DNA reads TGCGCCAGCAGCCAAGATCTAAGCGGGAGGAGGTACAATGAGCAGTTCTTC.